This T cell receptor (beta chain) was recovered during a study of shared clonotypes between healthy human individuals (dated by TCRdb to 2020 to 2022). General notes on the study: The cohort comprised a couple of women and a few men aged 18 to 49 years. For each donor, CD4 naive and CD4 memory were each run on three plates, CD8 naive on two plates, and CD8 memory on one plate. To estimate repertoire size and how much clonotypes are shared between individuals, the study performed deep sequencing of blood TCR repertoires from roughly five healthy adults. Libraries were prepared and TCR repertoires were sequenced by different laboratories using diverse techniques, in order to increase sequencing depth and limit assay-specific biases. Per donor, leukapheresis produced somewhere between about 0.9 and 10 billion PBMCs. Broad study findings and their caveats: Based on pairwise subsampling, the degree of clonotype sharing among donors was expected to be affected by sequencing depth. Sharing across several donors was observed for 4.5% to 6.5% of naive CD4, over 3% of naive CD8, 2% to 2.5% of memory CD4, and around 0.44% of memory CD8 clonotypes. Higher generation probabilities were observed for clonotypes shared by all four sorted-subset donors than for non-shared clonotypes. Naive subsets generally had larger estimated clonotype richness than memory subsets did. The small number of donors limited the genetic and exposure-history diversity represented. Even with the large sequencing depth, rarefaction of the sorted-subset datasets indicated that sequencing was incomplete. Sampling was restricted to blood, and TCR repertoires in tissue are likely to differ from TCR repertoires in blood.

Using the deep immunoSEQ assay, multiplex PCR amplified TCR CDR3 regions from genomic DNA. For each cell subset, the extracted genomic DNA was distributed evenly across all wells of several immunoSEQ 96-well plates, and each plate served as one replicate. For sorted subsets, approximately 190 ng of genomic DNA, equivalent to 30,000 or so T cell genomes, went into each replicate PCR. The purified libraries were quantified using a Qubit 3.0 fluorometer, sized with a Bioanalyzer 2100, and then quantified again using the KAPA Library Quantification kit. A separate single-read 150-cycle Illumina NextSeq 550 flow cell was used to sequence each immunoSEQ 96-well plate. The source study handled its data this way. Because the immunoSEQ output held only junctional sequences and lacked quality scores, the filtering could not match the filtering applied to full-length reads. Sequences were annotated with PyIR, a Python wrapper for IgBLAST v1.9, using IMGT germline references to assign V/J genes and CDR3. Reads were removed for weak V/J assignments (E-value above 1e-6), missing CDR3, stop codons, out-of-frame junctions, or ambiguous translated residues. V3J clonotypes were defined as sequences sharing an identical inferred V gene, J gene, and CDR3 amino acid sequence. The percentage overlap between two repertoires was calculated by dividing the number of shared unique clonotypes by the size of the smaller repertoire. RTK rarefaction, the Chao1 estimator, and Recon v2.1 estimates of unobserved clonotypes were used to assess repertoire richness. Generation probabilities were computed with OLGA for all TCRbeta clonotypes obtained by the gDNA method from a few donors. In its TCRdb copy, this immuneACCESS table keeps in-frame sequences only and misses some clones. Where compared with another copy, unresolved V genes explain less than half of these, and the others have no known cause. The V and J calls and clone size were taken over from that table, and D and trimming were inferred from the DNA. The sample data list approximately 2,000,000 clones, and roughly 92% of these were observed just once. The leading ten clones occupy around 0.35% of the sample.

There are 15 amino acids in the CDR3, from cysteine to phenylalanine inclusive. Just the 45-base CDR3 DNA is kept, in frame starting at base 1. For this chain, trimming is 0 bases at the V end and 4 bases at the J end, and the number of junction bases without a gene match is 6. Via the germline V gene, CDR1 is SGDLS and CDR2 YYNGEE. The donors were healthy, HIV-negative adults who had no recently reported acute infections or vaccinations. Only Caucasian adults living in Nashville, Tennessee, USA were represented among the donors. Magnetic negative selection was used to enrich CD4+ T cells, after which naive cells were positively selected on CD45RA and the negative fraction became the memory subset. Blood was obtained by leukapheresis, after which PBMCs were separated by Ficoll-Histopaque density gradient centrifugation and cryopreserved in liquid nitrogen vapor phase. Analytical flow cytometry was used to check the purity and quantity of every magnetically sorted T cell population. Genomic DNA was isolated from each sorted fraction and quantified by UV absorbance on a Nanodrop 2000c.

As to this clone: This receptor's antigen is unknown. No qualities accompany the bases; no much larger clone lies one base away.

In this chain, TRBV9 is recombined with TRBJ2-7; a stretch of 8 junction bases matches TRBD2. The specimen sequenced was naive CD4+ T cells from PBMCs. What this sample's cell subset or site label stands for: CD45RA+ positively selected. The receptor was isolated from a young man in good health. Some clones in this sample may be carry-over from other donors' samples. CDR3 sequence: CASSVGAGLVYEQYF. The bases read TGTGCCAGCAGCGTAGGCGCGGGACTAGTTTACGAGCAGTACTTC. The CDR3 plus the reference TRBV9 and TRBJ2-7 genes for the other parts give the full variable domain: DSGVTQTPKHLITATGQRVTLRCSPRSGDLSVYWYQQSLDQGLQFLIQYYNGEERAKGNILERFSAQQFPDLHSELNLSSLELGDSALYFCASSVGAGLVYEQYFGPGTRLTVT.